The 16 T cell receptor beta chains given below trace back to one sample, sequenced in a study of shared T cell receptors in the human thymus (dated by TCRdb to about 2021). The library was obtained by the immunoSEQ multiplex PCR assay. TCRdb limited this immuneACCESS table to in-frame rearrangements with V and J called. A share of clones is missing; checked studies link under half to unresolved V genes, and the rest is unexplained. Within this sample are about 400,000 clones, with 85% to 95% of them counted one time only. The ten top clones hold 0.015% to 0.025% of the sample. Material for sequencing was thymocytes. The receptors shown here come from a human donor.

This clone was seen only once. The chain employs TRBV14 and TRBJ1-2; TRBD1 matches 10 bases. Per the germline V gene, CDR1 is SGHDN and CDR2 is FVKESK. The CDR3 loop spans 14 amino acids. Germline trimming cut 3 bases from V and 4 bases from J; bases unmatched to any gene: 2. This chain's CDR3 is CASSHWTGGYGYTF. The CDR3 DNA reads TGTGCCAGCAGCCATTGGACAGGGGGCTATGGCTACACCTTC.

V is TRBV30 and J is TRBJ1-2, with D unclear. CDR3 length: 13 amino acids. CDR1 and CDR2 from the germline V gene are GTSNPN and SVGIG (reference sequence). The V end lost 4 bases, the J end lost 3 bases, and 12 bases lay between the germline ends. The chain's CDR3 is CAWNSREDYGYTF. The CDR3 DNA is TGTGCCTGGAATTCGAGGGAGGACTATGGCTACACCTTC.

This clone was recorded only once. This chain joins TRBV30 and TRBJ1-5, with D possibly TRBD1 on 5 matching bases. V shed 2 bases and J shed 6 bases, with 17 bases lying between them. This CDR3 has 15 amino acids. The germline CDR1 and CDR2 sequences are GTSNPN and SVGIG (reference sequence). DNA for the CDR3: TGTGCCTGGAGTAGGGGCGGGGGTCTCTTTCAGCCCCAGCATTTT. The encoded protein is CAWSRGGGLFQPQHF.

The V call is TRBV28, the J call TRBJ1-3; weak D call: TRBD1 (5 bases). Germline V gene sequence: CDR1 MDHEN, CDR2 SYDVKM. This CDR3 has 14 amino acids. V was pared by 5 bases and J by 1 base, with 9 bases between. The CDR3 loop reads CASSRPGSGNTIYF. CDR3 coding DNA: TGTGCCAGCAGTCGTCCAGGGTCTGGAAACACCATATATTTT.

The chain combines TRBV2 with TRBJ2-1; D is possibly TRBD2 (6 bases). CDR1 SNHLY and CDR2 FYNNEI come from the germline V gene. The V and J ends lost 8 bases and 8 bases respectively, with 28 bases between them. The CDR3 runs 17 residues. DNA for the CDR3: TGTGCCAGCCGAAAAGCAAGGACTAATCTCTCTGGCGATGAGCAGTTCTTC. This gives the protein CASRKARTNLSGDEQFF.

The chain has TRBV2 and TRBJ1-2; the match to TRBD1 covers 7 bases. The V segment lost 5 bases and the J segment 4 bases; nucleotides outside the gene matches: 10. The length of the CDR3 is 15 residues. Per germline, CDR1 SNHLY and CDR2 FYNNEI. CDR3 residues: CASSSTDPGGYGYTF. The CDR3 DNA follows: TGTGCCAGCAGTTCCACTGATCCAGGGGGCTATGGCTACACCTTC.

This sequence joins TRBV7-9 and TRBJ2-5, with D uncertain. The CDR3 contains 15 residues. V lost 5 bases, J lost 4 bases, and 17 bases lay in between. Germline CDR1 SEHNR, CDR2 FQNEAQ (reference sequence). The CDR3 DNA reads as TGTGCCAGCAGCCTCCCAGAACACCTGGGAGAGACCCAGTACTTC. This sequence encodes CASSLPEHLGETQYF.

The count of this clone is one. CDR3 in DNA: TGCGCCAGCAGCGGCAGGGGTCCGGCTGAAGCTTTCTTT. It specifies CASSGRGPAEAFF. The chain employs TRBV5-1 and TRBJ1-1, with a weak D call TRBD1 (6 bases). Germline V gene data show CDR1 as SGHRS and CDR2 as YFSETQ. CDR3 length equals 13 residues. The V end was cut by 4 bases, the J end by 6 bases, with 13 bases between.

The chain employs TRBV21-1 and TRBJ2-4; whether TRBD2, the table's D call, matches the DNA was not checked. TRBV21-1 is annotated as a pseudogene. There are 23 residues in the CDR3. CDR3 amino acids: CASSSSNAKPGLAGGGAKNIQYF. CDR3 nucleotide sequence: TGTGCCAGCAGCTCATCGAACGCCAAACCGGGACTAGCGGGAGGGGGAGCCAAAAACATTCAGTACTTC.

The chain recombines TRBV5-1 with TRBJ1-2; D remains ambiguous. The germline CDR1 and CDR2 sequences are SGHRS and YFSETQ. V was clipped by 4 bases and J by 0 bases, with 10 bases between them. CDR3 length equals 14 residues. CDR3 residues: CASSPDTSNYGYTF. Here the CDR3 DNA reads TGCGCCAGCAGCCCCGACACTTCTAACTATGGCTACACCTTC.

The V call is TRBV5-1, the J call TRBJ2-2; 9 bases are a match to TRBD1. From germline, CDR1 is SGHRS and CDR2 YFSETQ. The CDR3 is 18 amino acids. V trimming: 0 bases; J trimming: 0 bases; junction bases outside the gene matches: 6. CDR3 sequence reads: CASSLVGGTGTNTGELFF. The CDR3 DNA reads as TGCGCCAGCAGCTTGGTTGGAGGGACAGGGACGAACACCGGGGAGCTGTTTTTT.

This sequence joins TRBV11-2 and TRBJ2-7; D is perhaps TRBD2 (5 bases). Germline CDR1 is SGHAT and CDR2 is FQNNGV. The ends were cut back, 5 bases at V and 3 bases at J, with 17 bases in the middle. The CDR3 covers 15 residues. CDR3 nucleotides: TGTGCCAGCAGCCGAGCCCAACGGGAATTCTACGAGCAGTACTTC. The encoded protein is CASSRAQREFYEQYF.

The genes are TRBV4-2 and TRBJ2-1; D is unresolved. The CDR3 has 16 residues. V was clipped by 4 bases and J by 0 bases, with 13 bases between them. The germline gives CDR1 LGHNA, CDR2 YNFKEQ. The CDR3 region is CASSPTDPSSYNEQFF. DNA for the CDR3: TGTGCCAGCAGCCCAACAGACCCAAGCTCCTACAATGAGCAGTTCTTC.

J is TRBJ2-1 and V is TRBV28; D call uncertain. The V and J ends lost 2 bases and 5 bases respectively, with 1 base between them. The CDR3 is made up of 11 amino acids. Germline lookup yields CDR1 MDHEN and CDR2 SYDVKM. DNA of the CDR3: TGTGCCAGCAGTTTAAACAATGAGCAGTTCTTC. It encodes CASSLNNEQFF. The entire variable domain, with the rest obtained from reference TRBV28 and TRBJ2-1, is as follows: DVKVTQSSRYLVKRTGEKVFLECVQDMDHENMFWYRQDPGLGLRLIYFSYDVKMKEKGDIPEGYSVSREKKERFSLILESASTNQTSMYLCASSLNNEQFFGPGTRLTVL.

This rearrangement joins TRBV29-1 to TRBJ2-5; 7 bases align to TRBD2. Germline-derived CDR1 and CDR2 are SQVTM and ANQGSEA. V was clipped by 4 bases and J by 3 bases; unmatched bases: 14. This CDR3 has 16 amino acids. CDR3 in DNA: TGCAGCGTTGTGGGGGGGGTGTTTTATCCCAAAGAGACCCAGTACTTC. This translates into CSVVGGVFYPKETQYF.

This chain joins TRBV27 and TRBJ2-7; 9 nucleotides match TRBD1. The ends lost 7 bases at V and 3 bases at J; junction bases unmatched: 7. Germline V gives CDR1 MNHEY, CDR2 SMNVEV (reference sequence). The CDR3 runs to 14 residues. The DNA of the CDR3 is TGTGCCAGCACTCAAGGGACAGGGAGCTACGAGCAGTACTTC. Translating gives CASTQGTGSYEQYF.